The 27 T cell receptor beta chains below come from one sample, sequenced in a study of Graves' ophthalmopathy and Graves' hyperthyroidism. Amplification of TCR beta CDR3 regions used RNA transcripts. The authors performed first-round RT-PCR with HTBI primers and then a second-round multiplex PCR. Each CDR3 protein is one row after TCRdb ran MiXCR on the multiplex PCR reads. The sample comprises 150,000 to 200,000 distinct CDR3 sequences, 39% of which are singletons, and 8% to 9.5% rests with the top ten. Sequenced input: peripheral blood. The origin of the receptors is a man aged 30 to 39 with Graves' ophthalmopathy.

V usage is TRBV6-1 and J usage is TRBJ2-5, with 7 bases lining up with TRBD1. Germline V lookup: CDR1 MNHNS, CDR2 SASEGT. The CDR3 totals 13 residues. V shed 6 bases, J shed 5 bases, and the junction held 6 bases outside the gene matches. CDR3 residues: CASRDPGGETQYF. CDR3 DNA sequence: TGTGCCAGCAGGGACCCAGGGGGTGAGACCCAGTACTTC.

This clonotype was detected ten times or more. This rearrangement joins TRBV5-4 to TRBJ2-5; D perhaps matches TRBD1 (6 bases). Germline CDR1 SGHNT, CDR2 YYREEE (reference sequence). With 6 bases removed from V and 4 bases from J, the gap between germline ends came to 16 bases. The CDR3 runs 14 residues. For the CDR3, the DNA is TGTGCCAGCACTCAAAGAGGGGGTTTAGAGACCCAGTACTTC. This sequence encodes CASTQRGGLETQYF. Full variable domain (outside the CDR3, taken from reference TRBV5-4 and TRBJ2-5): ETGVTQSPTHLIKTRGQQVTLRCSSQSGHNTVSWYQQALGQGPQFIFQYYREEENGRGNFPPRFSGLQFPNYSSELNVNALELDDSALYLCASTQRGGLETQYFGPGTRLLVL.

This clonotype was seen repeatedly, ten times or more. The chain joins TRBV20-1 to TRBJ2-5, with 7 bases fitting TRBD1. With 7 bases clipped from V and 5 bases from J, the junction kept 7 bases outside the gene matches. CDR3 size: 12 residues. Germline V CDR1 and CDR2: DFQATT, SNEGSKA (reference sequence). The DNA for the CDR3 is TGCAGTGGCCAAGGGGGCTTGGAGACCCAGTACTTC. This gives the protein CSGQGGLETQYF.

The chain carries TRBV7-8 and TRBJ2-5, with a weak D call TRBD1 (8 bases). The germline CDR1 and CDR2 sequences are SGHVS and FQNEAQ. The germline V and J ends were trimmed by 7 bases and 4 bases, with 25 bases remaining between them. The CDR3 is made up of 17 amino acids. The CDR3 sequence is CASTPRATGGVGETQYF. The CDR3 bases are TGTGCCAGCACCCCCCGAGCAACAGGGGGGGTCGGAGAGACCCAGTACTTC.

This clonotype was counted many times. The V and J genes are TRBV28 and TRBJ2-7; tentatively, D is TRBD1 (6 bases). Trimming left V 2 bases short and J 5 bases short, with 10 bases between. CDR3 length: 13 residues. Germline values: CDR1 MDHEN, CDR2 SYDVKM. This chain's CDR3 is CASSLRRGHEQYF. In DNA form, the CDR3 reads TGTGCCAGCAGTTTACGCAGGGGCCACGAGCAGTACTTC.

This clonotype was picked up many times. The rearrangement uses TRBV6-1 and TRBJ2-6; D perhaps matches TRBD1 (6 bases). This CDR3 is 15 amino acids long. CDR1 MNHNS and CDR2 SASEGT come from the germline V gene. Between the trimmed V and J ends, which lost 3 bases and 2 bases, there was a span of 8 bases. The CDR3, as DNA: TGTGCCAGCAGTGACAACAGGGCTGGGGCCAACGTCCTGACTTTC. Translated, it gives CASSDNRAGANVLTF.

The gene calls are TRBV5-1 and TRBJ1-2; weak D call: TRBD1 (6 bases). The V end was cut by 2 bases, the J end by 5 bases, with 10 bases between. The CDR3 is 13 amino acids. Germline-derived CDR1 and CDR2 are SGHRS and YFSETQ. CDR3 loop: CASSFDRIYGYTF. The CDR3 region has the DNA TGCGCCAGCAGCTTCGACAGGATTTATGGCTACACCTTC.

This clonotype has ten or more counts. V gene TRBV7-9 combines with J gene TRBJ2-7, with D uncertain. Germline V lookup: CDR1 SEHNR, CDR2 FQNEAQ (reference sequence). V shed 4 bases and J shed 3 bases, with 7 bases lying between them. The CDR3 runs 12 residues. The CDR3 DNA reads as TGTGCCAGCAGCTCTCTCTACTACGAGCAGTACTTC. Amino acid sequence: CASSSLYYEQYF. Variable domain in full (rest from reference TRBV7-9 and TRBJ2-7): DTGVSQNPRHKITKRGQNVTFRCDPISEHNRLYWYRQTLGQGPEFLTYFQNEAQLEKSRLLSDRFSAERPKGSFSTLEIQRTEQGDSAMYLCASSSLYYEQYFGPGTRLTVT.

This clonotype was seen at least ten times. The chain combines TRBV7-2 with TRBJ2-7, with 9 bases fitting TRBD2. The junction had 8 bases not matched to a gene; V was cut back by 6 bases and J by 5 bases. Per germline, CDR1 SGHTA and CDR2 FQGNSA. This CDR3 spans 14 amino acids. The CDR3: CASRAGGRVDEQYF. CDR3 bases: TGTGCCAGCAGAGCGGGCGGGAGGGTCGACGAGCAGTACTTC.

The chain carries TRBV7-6 and TRBJ2-7; 7 bases align to TRBD1. CDR1 is SGHVS, CDR2 FNYEAQ, per germline. The junction had 5 bases not matched to a gene; V was cut back by 1 base and J by 2 bases. This CDR3 has 15 residues. The CDR3 here is CASSLEARGTYEQYF. DNA of the CDR3: TGTGCCAGCAGCTTAGAGGCCAGGGGGACCTACGAGCAGTACTTC. The whole variable domain, filled in from reference TRBV7-6 and TRBJ2-7, reads GAGVSQSPRYKVTKRGQDVALRCDPISGHVSLYWYRQALGQGPEFLTYFNYEAQQDKSGLPNDRFSAERPEGSISTLTIQRTEQRDSAMYRCASSLEARGTYEQYFGPGTRLTVT.

This clonotype occurred a few times. The chain is built from TRBV6-2 or TRBV6-3 and TRBJ1-1; weak D call: TRBD1 (5 bases). The CDR3 spans 15 residues. The V and J ends lost 3 bases and 3 bases respectively, with 14 bases between them. Germline CDR1 and CDR2: MNHEY and SVGEGT. The CDR3 protein is CASSYSPGRYTEAFF. Written as DNA, the CDR3 is TGTGCCAGCAGTTATTCACCGGGACGGTACACTGAAGCTTTCTTT.

This clonotype came up many times. CDR3 amino acids: CASSLPGQPQHF. In DNA, the CDR3 is TGTGCCAGCAGCTTACCAGGACAGCCCCAGCATTTT. V gene TRBV7-8 combines with J gene TRBJ1-5, with D unclear. The ends were cut back, 2 bases at V and 7 bases at J, with 6 bases in the middle. CDR1 and CDR2 (germline): SGHVS, FQNEAQ. The CDR3 has 12 amino acids.

This clonotype appeared many times. The V call is TRBV4-1, the J call TRBJ2-7; TRBD2 matches at 8 bases. V gave up 0 bases and J gave up 5 bases; unmatched junction bases: 6. Per germline, CDR1 MGHRA and CDR2 YSYEKL. This CDR3 has 15 residues. CDR3 coding DNA: TGCGCCAGCAGCCAAGAACGCGGGAGGTCTGACGAGCAGTACTTC. Encoded protein: CASSQERGRSDEQYF.

This clonotype was observed at least ten times. The chain employs TRBV6-5 and TRBJ1-6; D remains ambiguous. Germline CDR1 and CDR2: MNHEY and SVGAGI. The CDR3 consists of 14 residues. V was cut by 6 bases and J by 8 bases, with 14 bases left in between. The CDR3 DNA sequence: TGTGCCAGCAGCCTAGGGTCTTGGTATTCACCCCTCCACTTT. Amino acids: CASSLGSWYSPLHF.

This clonotype was detected ten times or more. The rearrangement uses TRBV7-8 and TRBJ2-5, with D hard to call. This CDR3 is built from 12 residues. V was shortened by 4 bases and J by 5 bases, with 8 bases between the two germline ends. Germline loops: CDR1 SGHVS, CDR2 FQNEAQ. For the CDR3, the DNA is TGTGCCAGCAGCTCCCTTCGGGAGACCCAGTACTTC. Protein: CASSSLRETQYF.

This clonotype has a single count. This sequence joins TRBV7-2 and TRBJ1-1; D gene unclear. Trimming pared 1 base from V and 7 bases from J, leaving 7 bases between. The length of the CDR3 is 12 residues. Germline CDR1 and CDR2: SGHTA and FQGNSA. The chain's CDR3 is CASSLDTDEAFF. CDR3 DNA: TGTGCCAGCAGCTTAGATACAGATGAAGCTTTCTTT.

The chain carries TRBV7-9 and TRBJ2-5, with unresolved D. Deletions cut 6 bases from V and 5 bases from J, with 16 bases between. Germline V gives CDR1 SEHNR, CDR2 FQNEAQ (reference sequence). The CDR3 spans 14 residues. CDR3 amino acids: CASSSGTVSETQYF. DNA for the CDR3: TGTGCCAGCAGTTCAGGAACGGTGTCGGAGACCCAGTACTTC.

CDR3 in DNA: TGTGCCAGCAGTTTAGCGGGGGGTATCGGTGAAGCTTTCTTT. This sequence encodes CASSLAGGIGEAFF. The genes are TRBV12-3 or TRBV12-4 and TRBJ1-1; a weak D match, TRBD1 (5 bases). Trimming removed 0 bases at V and 7 bases at J, with 12 bases between. This CDR3 contains 14 residues.

The J gene is TRBJ2-7, the V gene TRBV3-1; 8 bases are a match to TRBD1. The CDR3 contains 14 residues. Germline CDR1 and CDR2: LGHDT and YNNKEL (reference sequence). With V trimmed by 6 bases and J by 2 bases, 6 bases remained unmatched. In DNA form, the CDR3 reads TGTGCCAGCAGTGATGACAGGGGTACCTACGAGCAGTACTTC. It translates to CASSDDRGTYEQYF.

V usage is TRBV6-1 and J usage is TRBJ1-2; D unclear. Germline V lookup: CDR1 MNHNS, CDR2 SASEGT. This CDR3 comprises 15 residues. With 2 bases removed from V and 8 bases from J, the gap between germline ends came to 18 bases. CDR3: CASSEQGNGRRGYTF. DNA for the CDR3: TGTGCCAGCAGTGAACAAGGGAATGGGCGCAGGGGCTACACCTTC.

The table lists this clonotype with many counts. The rearrangement links TRBV6-5 to TRBJ1-3, with D unclear. V lost 6 bases and J lost 2, with 8 bases in between. In germline, CDR1 is MNHEY, CDR2 SVGAGI. The CDR3 covers 13 residues. CDR3 sequence: CASSPYAGNTIYF. In DNA form, the CDR3 reads TGTGCCAGCAGCCCGTATGCTGGAAACACCATATATTTT.

This clonotype has a count of ten or more. The chain joins TRBV6-1 to TRBJ1-5; D unclear. The CDR3 has 16 amino acids. With 2 bases removed from V and 5 bases from J, the gap between germline ends came to 16 bases. CDR1 MNHNS and CDR2 SASEGT come from the germline V gene. CDR3 nucleotide sequence: TGTGCCAGCAGTGAATTGGTCGAGCAGCGGTATCAGCCCCAGCATTTT. This sequence encodes CASSELVEQRYQPQHF.

In this sample, this clonotype turned up many times. The chain combines TRBV18 with TRBJ1-1; tentative D call: TRBD1 (5 bases). Between the trimmed V and J ends, which lost 3 bases and 4 bases, there was a span of 18 bases. This CDR3 has 16 amino acids. CDR1 and CDR2 from the germline V gene are KGHSH and LQKENI. The CDR3 reads CASSPRGRPGGTEAFF. The CDR3, as DNA: TGTGCCAGCTCACCCCGGGGACGGCCCGGGGGCACTGAAGCTTTCTTT.

The chain combines TRBV19 with TRBJ2-5; D possibly corresponds to TRBD1 (5 bases). CDR3 length equals 14 residues. V gave up 4 bases and J gave up 1 base, with 10 bases separating them. Germline CDR1 reads LNHDA; CDR2 reads SQIVND (reference sequence). This CDR3 reads CASSTPGSQETQYF. Written as DNA, the CDR3 is TGTGCCAGTAGTACCCCAGGGTCCCAAGAGACCCAGTACTTC.

This clonotype was found once. V usage is TRBV2 and J usage is TRBJ1-5; tentative D call: TRBD1 (5 bases). Deletions cut 8 bases from V and 0 bases from J, with 14 bases between. The CDR3 is 15 amino acids. The germline gives CDR1 SNHLY, CDR2 FYNNEI. CDR3 sequence (DNA): TGTGCCAGCTCCCGACTACAGGTTAGCAATCAGCCCCAGCATTTT. Translation gives CASSRLQVSNQPQHF.

This clonotype was found many times. The V gene is TRBV6-2 or TRBV6-3, the J gene TRBJ1-1, with D unresolved. The CDR3 is made up of 13 amino acids. Germline V gives CDR1 MNHEY, CDR2 SVGEGT. V lost 0 bases and J 5 bases, leaving 7 bases between the germline ends. CDR3 protein: CASSYSAVTEAFF. The CDR3 nucleotides read TGTGCCAGCAGTTACTCGGCGGTGACTGAAGCTTTCTTT.

The rearrangement links TRBV29-1 to TRBJ2-7; TRBD2 matches at 8 bases. Trimming removed 7 bases from V and 2 bases from J; junction bases left unmatched: 4. CDR1 and CDR2 (germline): SQVTM, ANQGSEA. The CDR3 length is 12 residues. The CDR3 spells CSGGLGPYEQYF. The CDR3 nucleotides are TGCAGCGGGGGACTAGGCCCCTACGAGCAGTACTTC.